This T cell receptor (beta chain) stems from a study of blood T cell repertoires in COVID-19. Study background: Acute-phase and convalescent COVID-19 samples originated in the United States, Italy and Spain. Sources were T cells, B-cell-depleted T cells, or PBMCs; the material itself was cDNA or gDNA.

Original data processing: Amplification with reference gene primers provided the estimates of nucleated cell counts. Profiling relied on immunoSEQ multiplex PCR, and the TCRdb table lists in-frame clones only, not all of them. V, J and clone size were drawn from that table, and D and trimming were deduced from the DNA. The sample comprises around 85,000 clones, around 87% of which are singletons, and more than 3.5% rests with the top ten. Germline V lookup: CDR1 KGHSH, CDR2 LQKENI. V was shortened by 2 bases and J by 0 bases, with 10 bases between the two germline ends. The CDR3 contains 16 residues.

The sample taken for sequencing was peripheral blood. This TCR was sampled from an elderly woman with active or convalescent COVID-19. The rearrangement links TRBV18 to TRBJ1-4; no firm D call. As DNA, the CDR3 is TGTGCCAGCTCACCAAGTTGGAGTGCAACTAATGAAAAACTGTTTTTT. Translating gives CASSPSWSATNEKLFF.